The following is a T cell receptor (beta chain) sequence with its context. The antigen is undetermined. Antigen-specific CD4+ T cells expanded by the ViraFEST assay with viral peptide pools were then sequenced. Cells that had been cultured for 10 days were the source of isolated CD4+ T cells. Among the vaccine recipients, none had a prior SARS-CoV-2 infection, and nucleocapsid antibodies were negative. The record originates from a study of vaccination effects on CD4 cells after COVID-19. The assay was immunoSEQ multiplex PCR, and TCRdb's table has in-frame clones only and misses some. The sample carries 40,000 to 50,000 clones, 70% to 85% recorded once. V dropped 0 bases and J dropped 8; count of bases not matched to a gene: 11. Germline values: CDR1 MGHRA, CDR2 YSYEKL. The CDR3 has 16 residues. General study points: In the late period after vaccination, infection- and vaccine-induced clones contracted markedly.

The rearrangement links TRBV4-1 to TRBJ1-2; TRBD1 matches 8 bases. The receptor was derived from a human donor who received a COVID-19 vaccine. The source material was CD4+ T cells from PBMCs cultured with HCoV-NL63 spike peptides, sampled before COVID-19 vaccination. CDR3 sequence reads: CASSQEGVQGGEGYTF. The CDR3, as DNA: TGCGCCAGCAGCCAAGAAGGGGTACAGGGGGGAGAAGGCTACACCTTC.